This record looks at one T cell receptor beta chain sequence and its context. The germline CDR1 and CDR2 sequences are MNHEY and SMNVEV (reference sequence). The CDR3 is made up of 16 amino acids. The J segment lost 0 bases and the V segment lost 5 bases, leaving 5 bases of the junction unmatched. During active infection, Seattle patients enrolled and were then monitored through disease. Per the original methods: Amplifying reference gene primers gave estimates of nucleated cell counts. The table came from immunoSEQ multiplex PCR; TCRdb's copy has only in-frame clones and leaves some out. Clonal size and the V and J genes are those of that table, whereas D and trimming came from the DNA. This table holds 150,000 to 200,000 clones, roughly 82% found once. The data belong to a study of blood T cell repertoires in COVID-19. Study as a whole: Italy, Spain and the United States were the sources of the convalescent and acute COVID-19 samples.

The sequenced sample was peripheral blood. The V and J genes are TRBV27 and TRBJ2-2; 8 bases line up with TRBD2. This TCR derives from a middle-aged woman with COVID-19, enrolled during active disease. CDR3 DNA sequence: TGTGCCAGCAGTAGCAGCGGGAGTTCGAACACCGGGGAGCTGTTTTTT. Translation gives CASSSSGSSNTGELFF.